This T cell receptor (beta chain) was found in a study of beta chain features in type 1 diabetes. Study outcomes and limitations: Moderate yet significant TCRB CDR3 shortening was seen in Type 1 diabetes patients in all four CD4+ subsets.

Expressed TCRB transcripts were sequenced after all isolated RNA was converted to cDNA. Using immunoSEQ multiplex PCR, the repertoire was profiled, and TCRdb retains in-frame clones only, with some absent. The sample records a few hundred thousand clones, 14% being singletons. The CDR3 extends over 14 amino acids. Trimming cost V 4 bases and J 8 bases; bases outside gene matches: 6. Per germline, CDR1 SGDLS and CDR2 YYNGEE. In this sample, this clone turned up a few times. Its antigen is still unknown. V is TRBV9 and J is TRBJ1-6; TRBD1 matches 7 bases. The specimen sequenced was naive CD4+ T cells from blood. The receptor's source is a man younger than 45 with type 1 diabetes. CDR3 DNA: TGTGCCAGCAGCACCGGGACAGCGCATTCACCCCTCCACTTT. Residues: CASSTGTAHSPLHF.